Below are 11 T cell receptor beta chains sequenced from a single sample in a study of blood T cells in healthy people across ages. The use of a sample-barcoded 5' primer and a J-beta primer mix characterized a second PCR of 7 to 11 cycles. TCRdb recomputed calls from the 5' RACE reads with MiXCR, one row per CDR3 protein. Found here are 700,000 to 900,000 distinct CDR3 sequences, around 25% of them singletons; the top ten hold 2.5% to 3.5%. These data were also reused for a study on T cells of mothers and their children.

The sample consisted of blood. These receptors came from a boy aged 5-17 years in good health.

There are a few counts of this clonotype. This chain connects TRBV11-2 to TRBJ1-1, with TRBD1 matching over 7 bases. CDR3 length: 15 amino acids. The V gene end was trimmed by 0 bases and the J gene end by 5 bases; junction bases not matched to a gene: 6. Germline V gene lookup returns CDR1 SGHAT and CDR2 FQNNGV. In nucleotides, the CDR3 is TGTGCCAGCAGCTTAGATTGGACAGGTTTAACTGAAGCTTTCTTT. Encoded protein: CASSLDWTGLTEAFF. Full variable domain (outside the CDR3, taken from reference TRBV11-2 and TRBJ1-1): EAGVAQSPRYKIIEKRQSVAFWCNPISGHATLYWYQQILGQGPKLLIQFQNNGVVDDSQLPKDRFSAERLKGVDSTLKIQPAKLEDSAVYLCASSLDWTGLTEAFFGQGTRLTVV.

The chain recombines TRBV15 with TRBJ1-2; 7 nucleotides agree with TRBD1. This CDR3 region has 13 residues. The V segment lost 4 bases and the J segment 7 bases; nucleotides outside the gene matches: 6. Per the germline V gene, CDR1 is LNHNV and CDR2 is YYDKDF (reference sequence). The CDR3, as DNA: TGTGCCACCAGCAATGCAGGGGGGTTTGGCTACACCTTC. Amino acids: CATSNAGGFGYTF. The full variable domain, rest sourced from reference TRBV15 and TRBJ1-2, is DAMVIQNPRYQVTQFGKPVTLSCSQTLNHNVMYWYQQKSSQAPKLLFHYYDKDFNNEADTPDNFQSRRPNTSFCFLDIRSPGLGDTAMYLCATSNAGGFGYTFGSGTRLTVV.

This clonotype was seen a few times. This chain links TRBV20-1 with TRBJ2-5; D remains ambiguous. The CDR3 loop spans 13 amino acids. V was clipped by 3 bases and J by 2 bases, with 10 bases between them. Germline assignment: CDR1 DFQATT and CDR2 SNEGSKA (reference sequence). The CDR3 here is CSASRFQQETQYF. DNA for the CDR3: TGCAGTGCTAGTCGGTTTCAGCAAGAGACCCAGTACTTC.

This clonotype was found a few times. The V gene is TRBV10-3, the J gene TRBJ2-5; the D gene is possibly TRBD1 (7 bases). CDR1 is ENHRY, CDR2 SYGVKD, per germline. Deletions cut 4 bases from V and 4 bases from J, with 13 bases between. CDR3 length: 14 amino acids. This CDR3 reads CAISAGRGVETQYF. CDR3 nucleotides: TGTGCCATCAGTGCGGGCAGGGGGGTAGAGACCCAGTACTTC.

This sequence joins TRBV25-1 and TRBJ2-5; D perhaps matches TRBD1 (6 bases). CDR1 is MGHDK and CDR2 is SYGVNS in the germline V gene. Between the trimmed V and J ends, which lost 7 bases and 4 bases, there was a span of 10 bases. CDR3 length equals 12 residues. The CDR3 DNA sequence: TGTGCCAGCACCAGGGGTGGAGAGACCCAGTACTTC. Residues: CASTRGGETQYF.

The chain is built from TRBV4-1 and TRBJ2-5; no clear D gene. The J call may be faulty, since TRBJ2-7 better matches the DNA end. This CDR3 has 15 amino acids. The germline V gene has CDR1 MGHRA and CDR2 YSYEKL. CDR3 region: CASSQDQGRSYEQYF. The CDR3 region has the DNA TGCGCCAGCAGCCAAGATCAAGGCAGGTCCTACGAGCAGTACTTC.

The rearrangement uses TRBV12-3 or TRBV12-4 and TRBJ1-1; perhaps TRBD1 as D (5 bases). The CDR3 spans 14 residues. Trimming removed 5 bases at V and 4 bases at J, with 14 bases between. This chain's CDR3 is CASSVEAGLTEAFF. CDR3 coding DNA: TGTGCCAGCAGTGTGGAGGCGGGACTCACTGAAGCTTTCTTT.

The chain links TRBV6-1 to TRBJ2-1; tentatively, D is TRBD1 (5 bases). CDR1 MNHNS and CDR2 SASEGT come from the germline V gene. The CDR3 extends over 15 amino acids. V was cut by 5 bases and J by 0 bases, with 11 bases left in between. DNA of the CDR3: TGTGCCAGCAGTAGGACAATCTTCTCCTACAATGAGCAGTTCTTC. Amino acid sequence: CASSRTIFSYNEQFF.

This clonotype has only a few counts. The chain carries TRBV7-2 and TRBJ2-5; D not resolved. V was clipped by 5 bases and J by 1 base, with 14 bases between them. The CDR3 runs to 15 residues. Germline V gene lookup returns CDR1 SGHTA and CDR2 FQGNSA. CDR3 amino acids: CASSQQVGAQETQYF. The CDR3 DNA sequence: TGTGCCAGCAGCCAGCAAGTCGGAGCCCAAGAGACCCAGTACTTC.

This clonotype was found a few times. A read error may account for a junction end that differs from germline. The V and J genes are TRBV15 and TRBJ1-5; unclear D gene. Germline values: CDR1 LNHNV, CDR2 YYDKDF (reference sequence). CDR3 length: 15 residues. CDR3 DNA sequence: TGTGCCACCAGCAGAGATAGGGAAGCGAATCGGCCCCAGCATTTT. This sequence encodes CATSRDREANRPQHF.

The chain employs TRBV5-1 and TRBJ2-5, with TRBD2 matching 9 bases. The end of the DNA aligns better with TRBJ2-1, so the J call may be wrong. CDR3 length: 15 residues. CDR1 is SGHRS, CDR2 YFSETQ, per germline. DNA for the CDR3: TGCGCCAGCAGCCTGACTAGCGGAGGCCTCAATGAGCAGTTCTTC. Its protein is CASSLTSGGLNEQFF.